These 15 T cell receptor beta chains originate from one sample sequenced in a study of blood T cell repertoires in COVID-19. Clones were read by immunoSEQ multiplex PCR, and TCRdb kept only the in-frame ones, dropping some. The sample holds a few hundred thousand clones, around 83% seen once. Sample: PBMCs or T cells enriched from blood (not recorded which). Receptor source: a woman aged 45-60 years who had recovered from COVID-19.

This sequence joins TRBV7-9 and TRBJ2-5, with 8 bases lining up with TRBD2. Germline-derived CDR1 and CDR2 are SEHNR and FQNEAQ (reference sequence). The V gene end was trimmed by 5 bases and the J gene end by 4 bases; junction bases not matched to a gene: 15. The CDR3 contains 17 residues. The DNA for the CDR3 is TGTGCCAGCAGCCACCCCGGGCGGTTGGCGGGGGGAGAGACCCAGTACTTC. This sequence encodes CASSHPGRLAGGETQYF. Using reference TRBV7-9 and TRBJ2-5 for the parts outside the CDR3, the full variable domain is DTGVSQNPRHKITKRGQNVTFRCDPISEHNRLYWYRQTLGQGPEFLTYFQNEAQLEKSRLLSDRFSAERPKGSFSTLEIQRTEQGDSAMYLCASSHPGRLAGGETQYFGPGTRLLVL.

V usage is TRBV6-5 and J usage is TRBJ1-2, with D possibly TRBD1 on 6 matching bases. V dropped 6 bases and J dropped 4 bases, with 18 bases sitting between them. Germline loops: CDR1 MNHEY, CDR2 SVGAGI. The CDR3 totals 15 residues. The DNA of the CDR3 is TGTGCCAGCAGCTCCAGGGGCAGGAACTTCTATGGCTACACCTTC. Its translation: CASSSRGRNFYGYTF.

The V call is TRBV6-2 or TRBV6-3, the J call TRBJ2-1; 10 nucleotides match TRBD2. The CDR3 has 14 amino acids. J lost 7 bases, V lost 0 bases, and 0 bases had no gene match. Germline V gene sequence: CDR1 MNHEY, CDR2 SVGEGT. CDR3 nucleotides: TGTGCCAGCAGTTACTCGACTAGCGGGAATGAGCAGTTCTTC. Its protein is CASSYSTSGNEQFF.

The J gene is TRBJ2-2, the V gene TRBV4-3, with a possible D match to TRBD2 (5 bases). Germline CDR1 is LGHNA and CDR2 is YSLEER. The germline V and J ends were trimmed by 2 bases and 0 bases, with 13 bases remaining between them. This CDR3 comprises 17 residues. For the CDR3, the DNA is TGCGCCAGCAGCCAATTCGGGAACAGCGCGAACACCGGGGAGCTGTTTTTT. Amino acid sequence: CASSQFGNSANTGELFF.

As to this clone: One end of the junction varies from germline; a read error may be responsible. The chain links TRBV2 to TRBJ1-6; the D is unclear. The germline V gene encodes CDR1 SNHLY and CDR2 FYNNEI. The CDR3 contains 12 residues. The CDR3 bases are TGTGCCAGCAGAGTATTTGACGGTTGGGTCGGGTTT. Protein sequence: CASRVFDGWVGF.

The gene calls are TRBV15 and TRBJ1-5; D is uncertain. From germline, CDR1 is LNHNV and CDR2 YYDKDF (reference sequence). The CDR3 loop spans 12 amino acids. Trimming removed 6 bases from V and 4 bases from J, with 7 bases in between. DNA for the CDR3: TGTGCCACCAGGGCCTCTAATCAGCCCCAGCATTTT. It codes for CATRASNQPQHF.

The table lists this clone with a count of one. The genes are TRBV19 and TRBJ2-2; D may be TRBD2 (6 bases). Per germline, CDR1 LNHDA and CDR2 SQIVND (reference sequence). Trimming stripped 10 bases from V and 0 bases from J, with 18 bases between. The CDR3 totals 16 residues. CDR3 sequence reads: CATQKGLASNTGELFF. The DNA for the CDR3 is TGTGCCACCCAGAAAGGGCTAGCGTCGAACACCGGGGAGCTGTTTTTT.

V is TRBV5-6 and J is TRBJ1-3; D gene uncertain. Germline-derived CDR1 and CDR2 are SGHDT and YYEEEE. Trimming shortened V by 5 bases and J by 0 bases, and 9 bases separated the two germline ends. The length of the CDR3 is 14 residues. The CDR3 here is CASSNRISGNTIYF. The DNA of the CDR3 is TGTGCCAGCAGTAATCGTATCTCTGGAAACACCATATATTTT.

The CDR3 coding sequence is TGTGCCAGCAGCTTGTCTACGCTGTCGGTGGTTTATTCACCCCTCCACTTT. It specifies CASSLSTLSVVYSPLHF. The rearrangement uses TRBV5-8 and TRBJ1-6; D uncertain. The CDR3 is made up of 17 amino acids. The V gene's germline CDR1 is SGHTS and CDR2 YDEGEE. The germline V and J ends were trimmed by 1 base and 8 bases, with 19 bases remaining between them.

This chain connects TRBV6-5 to TRBJ2-1; D gene uncertain. Germline V lookup: CDR1 MNHEY, CDR2 SVGAGI. This CDR3 spans 13 amino acids. Deletions cut 4 bases from V and 4 bases from J, with 8 bases between. The CDR3 coding sequence is TGTGCCAGCAGTTCCCCGCGGTACAATGAGCAGTTCTTC. This codes for CASSSPRYNEQFF.

This chain uses TRBV28 with TRBJ1-1, with D maybe TRBD1 (6 bases). The V end lost 4 bases, the J end lost 3 bases, and 18 bases lay between the germline ends. This CDR3 is built from 16 residues. The germline gives CDR1 MDHEN, CDR2 SYDVKM. The DNA for the CDR3 is TGTGCCAGCAGTTCAGGGGCCCTGAGTCGGGACACTGAAGCTTTCTTT. Translation gives CASSSGALSRDTEAFF.

V gene TRBV29-1 combines with J gene TRBJ1-1, with D possibly TRBD1 on 5 matching bases. The CDR3 covers 12 residues. Germline V gene sequence: CDR1 SQVTM, CDR2 ANQGSEA. With 5 bases removed from V and 4 bases from J, the gap between germline ends came to 11 bases. CDR3 protein: CSVQAGPTEAFF. In DNA, the CDR3 is TGCAGCGTTCAGGCAGGGCCCACTGAAGCTTTCTTT.

The chain joins TRBV10-3 to TRBJ2-2, with 12 bases identical to TRBD2. J was trimmed by 3 bases and V by 6 bases; bases with no gene match: 8. CDR1 is ENHRY, CDR2 SYGVKD, per germline. The CDR3 has 17 residues. Here the CDR3 reads CAISEPRLAGDTGELFF. The CDR3 nucleotides are TGTGCCATCAGCGAGCCCCGACTAGCGGGAGACACCGGGGAGCTGTTTTTT.

The rearrangement uses TRBV6-2 or TRBV6-3 and TRBJ1-1; no reliable D call. The ends were cut back, 5 bases at V and 7 bases at J, with 14 bases in the middle. The germline V gene encodes CDR1 MNHEY and CDR2 SVGEGT. This CDR3 is built from 13 residues. CDR3 bases: TGTGCCAGCAGTGTCGCGAGGGAGGGTGAAGCTTTCTTT. Amino acids: CASSVAREGEAFF.

The V and J genes are TRBV5-4 and TRBJ1-1, with TRBD1 matching over 10 bases. The CDR3 contains 14 residues. Germline loops: CDR1 SGHNT, CDR2 YYREEE (reference sequence). The V segment lost 5 bases and the J segment 3 bases; nucleotides outside the gene matches: 4. Written as DNA, the CDR3 is TGTGCCAGCAGGACAGGGGGCATAGACACTGAAGCTTTCTTT. Translated: CASRTGGIDTEAFF. Using reference TRBV5-4 and TRBJ1-1 for the parts outside the CDR3, the full variable domain is ETGVTQSPTHLIKTRGQQVTLRCSSQSGHNTVSWYQQALGQGPQFIFQYYREEENGRGNFPPRFSGLQFPNYSSELNVNALELDDSALYLCASRTGGIDTEAFFGQGTRLTVV.